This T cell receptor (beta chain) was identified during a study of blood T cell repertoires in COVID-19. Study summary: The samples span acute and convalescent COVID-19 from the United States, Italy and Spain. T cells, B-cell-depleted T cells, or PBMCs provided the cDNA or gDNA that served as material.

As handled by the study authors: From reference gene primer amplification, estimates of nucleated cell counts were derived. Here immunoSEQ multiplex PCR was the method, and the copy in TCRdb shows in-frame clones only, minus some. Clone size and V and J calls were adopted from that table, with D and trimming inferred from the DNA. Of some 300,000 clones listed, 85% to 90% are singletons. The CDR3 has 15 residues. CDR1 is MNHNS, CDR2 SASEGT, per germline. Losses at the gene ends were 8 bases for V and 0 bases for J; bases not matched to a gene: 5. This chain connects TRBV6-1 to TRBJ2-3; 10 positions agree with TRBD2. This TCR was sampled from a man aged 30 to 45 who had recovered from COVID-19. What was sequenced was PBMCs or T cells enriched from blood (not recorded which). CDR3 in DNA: TGTGCCAGCGGAGAAGCGGGAGGGAGCACAGATACGCAGTATTTT. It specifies CASGEAGGSTDTQYF.